These T cell receptor beta chains were read from a single sample in a study of shared clonotypes between healthy human individuals. TCRdb's table, derived via immunoSEQ multiplex PCR, lists solely in-frame clones and lacks some. The table has more than 400,000 clones, more than 65% seen once. Sequenced input: PBMCs. These receptors all come from a woman aged 40 to 50 in good health. Some clones in this sample may be carry-over from other donors' samples. Each CDR3 is given with its conserved first and last residue. A D gene is named only where the DNA matches it firmly.

j_gene | v_gene | d_gene | CDR3aa
TRBJ2-5 | TRBV2 | . | CASSREGSYQETQYF
TRBJ2-7 | TRBV6-1 | TRBD1 | CASSEWGQGAEQYF
TRBJ1-2 | TRBV5-4 | . | CASSPGVNYRDGGRTF
TRBJ2-3 | TRBV27 | . | CASSPPLSTDTQYF
TRBJ2-7 | TRBV5-1 | . | CASSLGYEQYF
TRBJ2-1 | TRBV15 | TRBD1 | CATRNIPGQGENEQFF
TRBJ2-5 | TRBV7-9 | TRBD2 | CASSSLAGGIQETQYF
TRBJ1-4 | TRBV6-1 | . | CASSEERAANDEKLFF
TRBJ1-4 | TRBV14 | . | CASSQDPGAGEKLFF
TRBJ2-1 | TRBV28 | TRBD2 | CASSPLTSGVYNEQFF
TRBJ1-1 | TRBV11-2 | . | CASSIRRLNTEAFF
TRBJ2-6 | TRBV4-1 | . | CASSQAGAGAGANVLTF
TRBJ2-7 | TRBV29-1 | . | CRRVVGQVKSGTYEQYF
TRBJ2-3 | TRBV30 | TRBD2 | CAWSWLAGGDTQYF
TRBJ2-7 | TRBV28 | TRBD1 | CASSSTGGYEQYF
TRBJ2-5 | TRBV7-9 | . | CASSPSTGGETQYF
TRBJ1-1 | TRBV7-9 | . | CASSKGIEAFF
TRBJ2-3 | TRBV7-9 | . | CASSLALGGNTDTQYF
TRBJ1-5 | TRBV7-2 | . | CASSLVGGNQPQHF
TRBJ1-1 | TRBV10-3 | . | CAISMRGGLNTEAFF
TRBJ2-7 | TRBV29-1 | TRBD2 | CSVEPSGKTYEQYF
TRBJ2-3 | TRBV28 | . | CASSSSFTYTDTQYF